These 30 T cell receptor beta chains came from one sample sequenced in a study of tumor-infiltrating lymphocytes in primary liver carcinoma. A constant-region primer primed TCR beta cDNA synthesis from roughly 520 ng of total RNA. For TCR beta, libraries were produced by three nested multiplex PCR rounds using slightly modified ARM-PCR. It was with TRBV1-TRBV30 forward primers and a C-beta reverse primer that the first two PCR rounds were run, at roughly 11 cycles each. TCRdb reanalysed the multiplex PCR reads using MiXCR and keeps one entry per CDR3 protein. The sample contains about 310,000 distinct CDR3 sequences, about 50% of which appear only once. Unsorted whole blood yielded the blood RNA, and germline DNA was also extracted. The sequencing input was peripheral blood. Receptors were obtained from a woman aged 25 to 39 with primary liver carcinoma and hepatitis B virus infection.

The rearrangement uses TRBV12-3 or TRBV12-4 and TRBJ1-6; D is uncertain. This CDR3 has 14 amino acids. V lost 2 bases and J lost 4, with 6 bases in between. CDR3 DNA sequence: TGTGCCAGCAGTTTAATTGCTTATAATTCACCCCTCCACTTT. Residues: CASSLIAYNSPLHF.

Of note for this clonotype: This may arise from a read error, as a much more abundant clone is one base away. The rearrangement uses TRBV6-6 and TRBJ1-1; D gene uncertain. Germline assignment: CDR1 MNHNY and CDR2 SVGAGI (reference sequence). This CDR3 is 12 amino acids long. This chain's CDR3 is CASSYSGTETFF. CDR3 sequence (DNA): TGTGCCAGCAGTTACTCGGGCACTGAAACTTTCTTT.

Note on this clonotype: This sequence may be a read error, since a much larger clone differs from it by one base. The chain links TRBV12-3 or TRBV12-4 to TRBJ2-3; unclear D gene. The DNA end favors TRBJ1-5, so the J call may be wrong. The CDR3 has 16 amino acids. In DNA form, the CDR3 reads TGTGCCAGCAGTTTAGGTGCGGGAGTGGAGATAGATACGCAGCATTTT. Amino acids: CASSLGAGVEIDTQHF.

Remarks on this clonotype: At one end the junction does not follow the germline gene, possibly because of a read error. The chain is built from TRBV30 and TRBJ2-1, with 9 bases fitting TRBD2. The CDR3 spans 17 residues. From germline, CDR1 is GTSNPN and CDR2 SVGIG (reference sequence). The CDR3 DNA is TGTGCCTGGAGTGTACATAAGCGGGAGGACTGGAACAATGAGCAGATCTTC. Its protein product is CAWSVHKREDWNNEQIF.

The V gene is TRBV28, the J gene TRBJ1-5, with 8 nucleotides matching TRBD1. CDR3 length: 19 amino acids. V gave up 6 bases and J gave up 2 bases; unmatched junction bases: 18. Germline CDR1 and CDR2: MDHEN and SYDVKM. As DNA, the CDR3 is TGTGCCAGCAGCCGGAAAGGACAGGGCGGGTTCGATCGCAATCAGCCCCAGCATTTT. Translating it yields CASSRKGQGGFDRNQPQHF.

Note on this clonotype: One junction end disagrees with the germline gene, perhaps due to a read error. This chain joins TRBV11-2 and TRBJ1-6; possible D gene TRBD1, 5 bases. Germline V CDR1 and CDR2: SGHAT, FQNNGV. This CDR3 region has 15 residues. The chain's CDR3 is CVSNSARAGNSPLHF. CDR3 DNA sequence: TGTGTCAGCAACAGTGCCAGGGCCGGTAATTCACCCCTCCACTTT.

Notes on this clonotype: Given a much more abundant clone one base away, this may be a read error. The gene calls are TRBV29-1 and TRBJ2-4, with D possibly matching TRBD1 (6 bases). This CDR3 spans 13 amino acids. Germline V gene lookup returns CDR1 SQVTM and CDR2 ANQGSEA. The CDR3 loop is CSVTFSQGNIQHF. The CDR3 region has the DNA TGCAGCGTCACCTTTTCACAGGGAAACATTCAGCACTTC. The whole variable domain, filled in from reference TRBV29-1 and TRBJ2-4, reads SAVISQKPSRDICQRGTSLTIQCQVDSQVTMMFWYRQQPGQSLTLIATANQGSEATYESGFVIDKFPISRPNLTFSTLTVSNMSPEDSSIYLCSVTFSQGNIQHFGAGTRLSVL.

This clonotype was seen more than once but under ten times. V is TRBV6-5 and J is TRBJ2-7; 7 bases align to TRBD2. CDR3 length: 12 residues. The V gene's germline CDR1 is MNHEY and CDR2 SVGAGI. V shed 6 bases and J 5 bases; nucleotides not matched to a gene: 4. The CDR3 sequence: CASRGRVHEQYF. Written as DNA, the CDR3 is TGTGCCAGCAGGGGGAGGGTTCACGAGCAGTACTTC.

In this sample, this clonotype turned up once. This may be a read error: a much more frequent sequence differs by one nucleotide. A read error is likely, as this CDR3 ends without the conserved phenylalanine or tryptophan. V usage is TRBV29-1 and J usage is TRBJ2-3; TRBD1 or TRBD2 may be the D gene (5 bases each). V lost 3 bases, J lost 0 bases, and 22 bases lay in between. The CDR3 is 18 amino acids. Germline lookup yields CDR1 SQVTM and CDR2 ANQGSEA. The CDR3: CSVDGLGWGTPSTDTQYL. The CDR3 DNA reads TGCAGCGTTGATGGGTTAGGTTGGGGGACGCCTAGCACAGATACGCAGTATCTT.

The chain has TRBV7-8 and TRBJ1-5; a possible D gene is TRBD1 (5 bases). V dropped 1 base and J dropped 3 bases, with 10 bases sitting between them. Germline-derived CDR1 and CDR2 are SGHVS and FQNEAQ. This CDR3 contains 15 residues. CDR3 in DNA: TGTGCCAGCAGCTTAGAAGGGGTGAACAATCAGCCCCAGCATTTT. Its translation: CASSLEGVNNQPQHF.

A word on this clonotype: A read error may produce the germline difference seen at one junction end. The chain combines TRBV28 with TRBJ2-7, with a tentative D call TRBD2 (6 bases). The CDR3 is 15 residues long. Germline V gene lookup returns CDR1 MDHEN and CDR2 SYDVKM. CDR3 loop: CANSRGGVSSYEQYF. Here the CDR3 DNA reads TGTGCCAACAGTCGGGGCGGGGTGAGCTCCTACGAGCAATACTTC.

There are many counts of this clonotype. The chain uses TRBV29-1 and TRBJ2-1, with 7 bases fitting TRBD2. J gave up 10 bases and V 5 bases, and 8 bases lay outside the gene matches. CDR1 is SQVTM and CDR2 is ANQGSEA in the germline V gene. The CDR3 sequence is 12 residues long. For the CDR3, the DNA is TGCAGCGTTCGCGGGGGAGGGAAAGAGCAGTTCTTC. It translates to CSVRGGGKEQFF.

A note on this clonotype: The junction shows a germline mismatch at one end, possibly a read error. The chain uses TRBV6-1 and TRBJ2-1, with 8 bases fitting TRBD2. Germline values: CDR1 MNHNS, CDR2 SASEGT. The CDR3 spans 13 residues. The DNA of the CDR3 is TGTACCAGCGGGGGCGGGAGCTACAATGAGCAGTTCTTC. Translation: CTSGGGSYNEQFF.

With respect to this clonotype: The junction departs from germline at one end; a sequencing error may be responsible. The CDR3 bases are TGTGCCAGAAGTGTGGCTGGGCCTACTCAGTATTTT. As protein: CARSVAGPTQYF. The chain combines TRBV6-1 with TRBJ2-3, with D unresolved. This CDR3 is 12 amino acids long. Per the germline V gene, CDR1 is MNHNS and CDR2 is SASEGT.

The gene calls are TRBV29-1 and TRBJ2-3, with 13 bases lining up with TRBD2. V gave up 5 bases and J gave up 2 bases; unmatched junction bases: 4. The CDR3 spans 15 residues. Germline V gives CDR1 SQVTM, CDR2 ANQGSEA. CDR3 region: CSVRGLAGLTDTQYF. CDR3 DNA sequence: TGCAGCGTTAGGGGACTAGCGGGACTCACAGATACGCAGTATTTT.

Regarding this clonotype: The junction departs from the called germline gene at one end, perhaps through a read error. CDR3 in DNA: TGCGCCGGCAGCTCAGAGACAGGCAGCTATGGCTACACCTTC. The encoded protein is CAGSSETGSYGYTF. The V gene is TRBV5-1, the J gene TRBJ1-2, with D perhaps matching TRBD1 (6 bases). CDR3 size: 14 residues. The V gene's germline CDR1 is SGHRS and CDR2 YFSETQ.

Concerning this clonotype: This may be a read error, as it is one base from a much larger clone. The chain links TRBV11-2 to TRBJ1-1; a possible D gene is TRBD1 (5 bases). Germline V CDR1 and CDR2: SGHAT, FQNNGV. V was shortened by 6 bases and J by 4 bases, with 15 bases between the two germline ends. The CDR3 has 14 amino acids. Written as DNA, the CDR3 is TGTGCCAGCAGACGTAGGACGGGGGGCACTGAAGCTTTCTTT. Amino acids: CASRRRTGGTEAFF.

This clonotype was picked up a small number of times. This chain links TRBV12-3 or TRBV12-4 with TRBJ1-2, with D possibly matching TRBD1 (5 bases). Trimming pared 2 bases from V and 2 bases from J, leaving 6 bases between. The CDR3 runs to 13 residues. CDR3 DNA: TGTGCCAGCAGTTTACGACAGAACTATGGCTACACCTTC. This translates into CASSLRQNYGYTF.

The V gene is TRBV6-2 or TRBV6-3, the J gene TRBJ2-1, with D unclear. The CDR3 spans 17 residues. CDR1 is MNHEY and CDR2 is SVGEGT in the germline V gene. Trimming removed 8 bases at V and 8 bases at J, with 28 bases between. CDR3 sequence: CASGRAPAESWSYEQFF. In nucleotides, the CDR3 is TGTGCCAGCGGGCGCGCACCGGCGGAGAGCTGGTCCTATGAGCAGTTCTTC.

This clonotype appeared a single time. A read error is possible here, since a much larger clone lies one base away. The rearrangement uses TRBV6-1 and TRBJ1-1; D perhaps matches TRBD1 (5 bases). Trimming shortened V by 7 bases and J by 5 bases, and 17 bases separated the two germline ends. This CDR3 region has 14 residues. Germline V CDR1 and CDR2: MNHNS, SASEGT. The CDR3 DNA sequence: TGTGCCAGCACCTATGGACATGGCGATACTGAAGCTTTCTTT. Translated, it gives CASTYGHGDTEAFF.

In regard to this clonotype: Germline and junction disagree at one end, which may indicate a read error. The rearrangement joins TRBV12-3 or TRBV12-4 to TRBJ2-1, with unresolved D. The CDR3 spans 11 residues. Here the CDR3 DNA reads TGTGACAGCAGTTACTACAATAAGCAGTTCTTC. Protein: CDSSYYNKQFF.

The V gene is TRBV6-2 or TRBV6-3, the J gene TRBJ2-3; D tentatively reads TRBD1 or TRBD2 (5 bases each). CDR1 is MNHEY, CDR2 SVGEGT, per germline. This CDR3 region has 13 residues. V was clipped by 9 bases and J by 6 bases, with 16 bases between them. CDR3 residues: CASTRDLLDTQYF. The DNA for the CDR3 is TGTGCCAGTACCCGGGACCTGTTGGATACGCAGTATTTT.

Regarding this clonotype: A much larger clone lies a single base off, so this may be a read error. J is TRBJ2-1 and V is TRBV6-2 or TRBV6-3, with 7 nucleotides matching TRBD2. CDR1 MNHEY and CDR2 SVGEGT come from the germline V gene. The CDR3 loop spans 15 amino acids. Trimming removed 9 bases from V and 5 bases from J; junction bases left unmatched: 13. In DNA, the CDR3 is TGTGCCAGGAGACCGAGCGGGAACCCCAACAATGAGCAGTTCTTC. Its protein is CARRPSGNPNNEQFF.

There are a few counts of this clonotype. The DNA of the CDR3 is TGTGCCAGTTCTCATCGGACTAGCGGCTCCTACGAGCAGTACTTC. Amino acid sequence: CASSHRTSGSYEQYF. The chain is built from TRBV12-3 or TRBV12-4 and TRBJ2-7; 10 nucleotides align to TRBD2. CDR3 length: 15 residues. V lost 9 bases, J lost 0 bases, and 8 bases stayed unmatched.

This clonotype came up a few times. The chain is built from TRBV12-3 or TRBV12-4 and TRBJ2-7; 11 nucleotides line up with TRBD1. This CDR3 is built from 15 residues. Losses at the gene ends were 6 bases for V and 5 bases for J; bases not matched to a gene: 9. The DNA of the CDR3 is TGTGCCAGCAGACCCCGGGACAGGGGGTACAACGAGCAGTACTTC. Protein product: CASRPRDRGYNEQYF.

This clonotype has only one observation. A read error may explain this, as a much larger clone is one base away. This chain joins TRBV29-1 and TRBJ1-2, with a tentative D call TRBD1 (5 bases). The CDR3 is made up of 13 amino acids. V lost 6 bases and J 7 bases, leaving 18 bases between the germline ends. Germline V CDR1 and CDR2: SQVTM, ANQGSEA. The CDR3 protein is CSVGQPLQGGYTF. The DNA of the CDR3 is TGCAGCGTCGGGCAGCCCCTGCAGGGTGGCTACACCTTC. Based on the CDR3 plus reference TRBV29-1 and TRBJ1-2, the full variable domain is SAVISQKPSRDICQRGTSLTIQCQVDSQVTMMFWYRQQPGQSLTLIATANQGSEATYESGFVIDKFPISRPNLTFSTLTVSNMSPEDSSIYLCSVGQPLQGGYTFGSGTRLTVV.

A word on this clonotype: The conserved final phenylalanine or tryptophan is absent from the CDR3, which likely points to a read error. The chain joins TRBV7-8 to TRBJ2-1; TRBD2 aligns across 9 bases. The germline gives CDR1 SGHVS, CDR2 FQNEAQ. CDR3 size: 15 residues. CDR3 sequence reads: CASSFLSGSYNEQFL. The CDR3 nucleotides read TGTGCCAGTAGCTTTCTTAGCGGGAGCTACAATGAGCAGTTCTTA.

CDR3 region: CSVSYLAGTYEQFF. CDR3 bases: TGCAGCGTTTCGTATCTAGCGGGTACCTACGAGCAGTTCTTC. The chain uses TRBV29-1 and TRBJ2-7, with 8 bases that match TRBD2. Near its end, the DNA agrees better with TRBJ2-1, so the J call may be wrong. In germline, CDR1 is SQVTM, CDR2 ANQGSEA. This CDR3 has 14 amino acids.

The genes are TRBV10-3 and TRBJ2-7; 9 bases map to TRBD2. Unmatched junction bases numbered 3, after V lost 3 bases and J lost 3 bases. This CDR3 is built from 14 residues. Germline-derived CDR1 and CDR2 are ENHRY and SYGVKD. The chain's CDR3 is CAISDPSGNYEQYF. CDR3 bases: TGTGCCATCAGTGACCCTAGCGGGAACTACGAGCAGTACTTC.

The sample holds many counts of this clonotype. The chain joins TRBV6-1 to TRBJ1-6; TRBD1 aligns across 10 bases. Trimming at V came to 1 base and at J to 9 bases, leaving 0 bases not matched to a gene. The CDR3 is 14 residues long. The germline CDR1 and CDR2 sequences are MNHNS and SASEGT. DNA of the CDR3: TGTGCCAGCAGTGAAGGGACAGGGGGTTCACCCCTCCACTTT. Protein: CASSEGTGGSPLHF.